Below, one T cell receptor (beta chain) is given with its context. The sample belongs to a study of blood T cell repertoires in COVID-19. Study-wide context: Italy, Spain and the United States were the sources of the convalescent and acute COVID-19 samples. From T cells, B-cell-depleted T cells, or PBMCs came the material, which was cDNA or gDNA.

The CDR3 runs to 13 residues. Germline-derived CDR1 and CDR2 are MGHRA and YSYEKL. The V gene lost 7 bases and the J gene lost 2 bases, with 11 bases spanning the gap. Participant-given clinical history determined each cohort assignment. Authors' data handling: Quantification of nucleated cells was approximated via reference gene primer amplification. Assay used: immunoSEQ multiplex PCR; TCRdb lists only in-frame clones, some missing. Clone size and V and J calls were adopted from that table, with D and trimming inferred from the DNA. In the table there are some 300,000 clones, around 92% of which are singletons.

The receptor's source is a woman between 25 and 40 years old who had recovered from COVID-19. The genes are TRBV4-1 and TRBJ1-2; a weak D match, TRBD1 (5 bases). Specimen: PBMCs or T cells enriched from blood (not recorded which). The CDR3 sequence: CASTGGGNYGYTF. DNA for the CDR3: TGCGCCAGCACCGGGGGGGGAAACTATGGCTACACCTTC.